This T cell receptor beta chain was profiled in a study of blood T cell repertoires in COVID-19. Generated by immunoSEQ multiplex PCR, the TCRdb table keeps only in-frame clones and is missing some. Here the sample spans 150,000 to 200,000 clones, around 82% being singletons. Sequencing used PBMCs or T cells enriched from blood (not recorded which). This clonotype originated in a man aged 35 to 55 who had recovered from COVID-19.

The CDR3 DNA follows: TGTGCCAGCAGTTTATCCGGGACTAGCGGGTCGGATACGCAGTATTTT. The encoded protein is CASSLSGTSGSDTQYF. The V call is TRBV27, the J call TRBJ2-3; 12 positions match TRBD2. This CDR3 comprises 16 residues. Germline V gene sequence: CDR1 MNHEY, CDR2 SMNVEV (reference sequence). Trimming cost V 0 bases and J 6 bases; bases outside gene matches: 4.